The rows below give T cell receptor beta chains drawn from one sample of a study of T-cell memory formation after mild COVID-19. TCRdb independently ran MiXCR on the 5' RACE reads; one entry per CDR3 protein. Of over 350,000 distinct CDR3 sequences in the sample, roughly a quarter were seen once. The source material was PBMCs or a T cell subset sorted from them (not recorded which). These receptors originate from an adult woman who had mild COVID-19 (a few samples of this study predate the infection). Cell type and time point are not known. The CDR3 runs from the conserved cysteine through the conserved F or W. The order of the fields is V gene, D gene, J gene, clone size, CDR3 protein, CDR3 DNA. The D gene is left open where the match is weak. The size of a clone is reported for some rows only, either as once, few or many, or as a class for expanded clones.

TRBV6-6,-,TRBJ2-1,-,CASSTGTDEQFF,TGTGCCAGCAGTACAGGGACGGATGAGCAGTTCTTC
TRBV3-1,-,TRBJ1-2,-,CASSHDGQSGYTF,TGTGCCAGCAGCCACGACGGACAGTCTGGCTACACCTTC
TRBV18,-,TRBJ1-6,-,CASSPPTTGWAPLHF,TGTGCCAGCTCACCACCTACGACAGGATGGGCACCCCTCCACTTT
TRBV9,-,TRBJ1-2,-,CASSPWGTNYGYTF,TGTGCCAGCAGCCCTTGGGGGACGAACTATGGCTACACCTTC
TRBV6-6,TRBD1,TRBJ1-1,few,CASSTPRDRGLGAFF,TGTGCCAGCAGTACGCCTAGGGACAGGGGCCTGGGAGCTTTCTTT
TRBV21-1,-,TRBJ2-7,few,CASSNHTGAYEQYF,TGTGCCAGCAGCAACCATACAGGGGCCTACGAGCAGTACTTC
TRBV9,-,TRBJ2-5,-,CASSVGSGTPQETQYF,TGTGCCAGCAGCGTAGGTTCCGGGACTCCCCAAGAGACCCAGTACTTC
TRBV20-1,TRBD1,TRBJ1-1,few,CSARDYARTGGTNTEAFF,TGCAGTGCTAGAGATTATGCCCGGACAGGGGGCACGAACACTGAAGCTTTCTTT
TRBV5-6,TRBD1,TRBJ2-7,-,CASSPGTGITYEQYF,TGTGCCAGCAGCCCCGGGACAGGGATTACCTACGAGCAGTACTTC
TRBV20-1,TRBD1,TRBJ1-5,-,CSASRRGRGNQPQHF,TGCAGTGCTAGCCGCAGGGGGCGCGGCAATCAGCCCCAGCATTTT
TRBV7-9,-,TRBJ1-2,few,CASSLTSLNGGYTF,TGTGCCAGCAGCTTAACCAGCCTCAACGGGGGCTACACCTTC
TRBV4-1,-,TRBJ2-6,few,CASSQDPGANVLTF,TGCGCCAGCAGCCAAGATCCGGGGGCCAACGTCCTGACTTTC
TRBV29-1,-,TRBJ2-5,-,CSVDGRAETQYF,TGCAGCGTTGATGGTAGGGCAGAGACCCAGTACTTC
TRBV6-1,-,TRBJ1-2,-,CASSPGRDWDGYTF,TGTGCCAGCAGTCCTGGTAGGGATTGGGATGGCTACACCTTC
TRBV19,-,TRBJ2-7,-,CASSIGTTYEQYF,TGTGCCAGTAGTATAGGTACTACCTACGAGCAGTACTTC
TRBV20-1,TRBD1,TRBJ2-7,many,CSATGGWEQYF,TGCAGTGCAACAGGGGGCTGGGAGCAGTACTTC
TRBV7-9,TRBD2,TRBJ2-1,-,CASSWWTGGSYNEQFF,TGTGCCAGCAGCTGGTGGACGGGGGGCTCCTACAATGAGCAGTTCTTC
TRBV11-2,-,TRBJ2-7,-,CASSLARYYEQYF,TGTGCCAGCAGCTTAGCGAGGTACTACGAGCAGTACTTC
TRBV14,-,TRBJ2-7,few,CASSPRYGRGSSYEQYF,TGTGCCAGCAGCCCGCGTTACGGTCGAGGAAGCTCCTACGAGCAGTACTTC
TRBV7-2,TRBD2,TRBJ2-7,once,CASSSIAGGPSYEQYF,TGTGCCAGCAGCTCCATAGCGGGAGGGCCCTCCTACGAGCAGTACTTC
TRBV4-1,-,TRBJ1-2,-,CASSQAGTAYGYTF,TGCGCCAGCAGCCAGGCCGGGACCGCCTATGGCTACACCTTC
TRBV5-1,-,TRBJ1-1,few,CASSGRAEAFF,TGCGCCAGCAGCGGCAGGGCTGAAGCTTTCTTT